Each of the 23 T cell receptor beta chains below was sequenced from the same sample in a study of blood T cell repertoires in COVID-19. Repertoires were generated with immunoSEQ multiplex PCR, while TCRdb's copy carries only in-frame clones and drops some. The table includes about 150,000 clones, 90% detected once. The sequencing sample was made of peripheral blood. These receptors originate from a man aged 45 to 65 with acute or convalescent COVID-19.

This chain uses TRBV28 with TRBJ2-7; D not certain. Trimming stripped 5 bases from V and 0 bases from J, with 17 bases between. This CDR3 comprises 16 residues. Germline V lookup: CDR1 MDHEN, CDR2 SYDVKM. The CDR3 is CASSPNVFLSSYEQYF. The CDR3 coding sequence is TGTGCCAGCAGTCCAAACGTCTTCCTCAGCTCCTACGAGCAGTACTTC.

This chain joins TRBV11-3 and TRBJ2-2, with 7 bases aligning to TRBD2. Unmatched junction bases numbered 5, after V lost 3 bases and J lost 1 base. The CDR3 length is 16 residues. CDR1 is SGHNT, CDR2 YENEEA, per germline. Here the CDR3 reads CASSFSGTLNTGELFF. The CDR3 coding sequence is TGTGCCAGCAGCTTCAGCGGGACGTTGAACACCGGGGAGCTGTTTTTT.

The genes are TRBV19 and TRBJ2-2; 7 positions match TRBD1. The germline V gene has CDR1 LNHDA and CDR2 SQIVND (reference sequence). The CDR3 loop spans 15 amino acids. Trimming removed 6 bases from V and 0 bases from J; junction bases left unmatched: 4. As DNA, the CDR3 is TGTGCCAGTAGCTGGACAGGTTCGAACACCGGGGAGCTGTTTTTT. This sequence encodes CASSWTGSNTGELFF.

The chain joins TRBV6-1 to TRBJ2-4, with D perhaps TRBD1 (5 bases). Trimming took 3 bases from V and 6 from J, leaving 9 bases between them. Looked up from germline, CDR1 is MNHNS and CDR2 is SASEGT. The CDR3 is made up of 13 amino acids. In DNA form, the CDR3 reads TGTGCCAGCAGTGAGGTCCAGGGAAACATTCAGTACTTC. Translated: CASSEVQGNIQYF.

The gene calls are TRBV7-8 and TRBJ2-7; TRBD1 matches 11 bases. J was trimmed by 9 bases and V by 4 bases; bases with no gene match: 14. The CDR3 is 16 amino acids. Per the germline V gene, CDR1 is SGHVS and CDR2 is FQNEAQ. In DNA, the CDR3 is TGTGCCAGCAGCTCAACTGCCTGGGACAGGGGGTCGGGGCAGTACTTC. Protein: CASSSTAWDRGSGQYF.

The chain recombines TRBV7-8 with TRBJ1-1, with 10 bases aligning to TRBD1. This CDR3 is 16 amino acids long. Germline V lookup: CDR1 SGHVS, CDR2 FQNEAQ. V shed 5 bases and J 0 bases; nucleotides not matched to a gene: 6. The CDR3 reads CASSLRDRGMNTEAFF. The CDR3 DNA is TGTGCCAGCAGCCTTCGGGACAGGGGAATGAACACTGAAGCTTTCTTT.

The chain carries TRBV18 and TRBJ2-3, with a tentative D call TRBD2 (6 bases). The CDR3 contains 18 residues. Trimming shortened V by 7 bases and J by 2 bases, and 25 bases separated the two germline ends. Germline V CDR1 and CDR2: KGHSH, LQKENI. The DNA of the CDR3 is TGTGCCAGCTTACGCACCTTGAGGAATAGCGGTTACACAGATACGCAGTATTTT. Protein sequence: CASLRTLRNSGYTDTQYF.

This chain connects TRBV4-1 to TRBJ1-3; 11 bases fit TRBD1. The V gene's germline CDR1 is MGHRA and CDR2 YSYEKL. The CDR3 spans 19 residues. The V and J ends lost 4 bases and 0 bases, in that order; junction bases with no gene match: 11. CDR3 amino acids: CASSPEGQGVYYSGNTIYF. The DNA for the CDR3 is TGCGCCAGCAGCCCCGAGGGACAGGGGGTTTATTACTCTGGAAACACCATATATTTT.

DNA of the CDR3: TGTGCCAGCAGCCAGAGACTAGCGGGGGAAGAGACCCAGTACTTC. Amino acids: CASSQRLAGEETQYF. The gene calls are TRBV3-1 (or the pseudogene TRBV3-2) and TRBJ2-5; the match to TRBD2 covers 12 bases. The CDR3 runs to 15 residues. Germline trimming cut 3 bases from V and 3 bases from J; bases unmatched to any gene: 2. Germline assignment: CDR1 LGHDT and CDR2 YNNKEL (reference sequence).

V and J are TRBV28 and TRBJ1-2; D might be TRBD1 (6 bases). The CDR3 extends over 16 amino acids. V lost 6 bases to trimming and J lost 2 bases, with 19 bases between them. The germline V gene encodes CDR1 MDHEN and CDR2 SYDVKM. The CDR3: CASSGGGAGANYGYTF. CDR3 bases: TGTGCCAGCAGCGGGGGGGGCGCCGGGGCCAACTATGGCTACACCTTC.

This chain uses TRBV2 with TRBJ2-1; no reliable D call. V dropped 4 bases and J dropped 0 bases, with 10 bases sitting between them. Germline CDR1 and CDR2: SNHLY and FYNNEI. The CDR3 runs to 15 residues. In DNA form, the CDR3 reads TGTGCCAGCAGTGTATTCAAGAGCTCCTACAATGAGCAGTTCTTC. Residues: CASSVFKSSYNEQFF.

The rearrangement joins TRBV3-1 (or the pseudogene TRBV3-2) to TRBJ2-2; D might be TRBD2 (5 bases). The V and J ends lost 4 bases and 6 bases respectively, with 15 bases between them. The germline V gene encodes CDR1 LGHDT and CDR2 YNNKEL (reference sequence). The CDR3 sequence is 15 residues long. In DNA, the CDR3 is TGTGCCAGCAGCCCCAGACTATCCCTATCCGGGGAGCTGTTTTTT. Translated, it gives CASSPRLSLSGELFF.

V is TRBV11-2 and J is TRBJ1-6, with D tentatively TRBD1 (6 bases). The ends were cut back, 3 bases at V and 5 bases at J, with 8 bases in the middle. The CDR3 consists of 14 residues. Germline CDR1 SGHAT, CDR2 FQNNGV. The CDR3 DNA is TGTGCCAGCAGCTTTGGACAGAATAATTCACCCCTCCACTTT. Translation: CASSFGQNNSPLHF.

V gene TRBV3-1 (or the pseudogene TRBV3-2) combines with J gene TRBJ2-1, with 7 bases fitting TRBD2. The CDR3 runs 15 residues. Trimming at V came to 3 bases and at J to 4 bases, leaving 6 bases not matched to a gene. The V gene's germline CDR1 is LGHDT and CDR2 YNNKEL (reference sequence). The DNA for the CDR3 is TGTGCCAGCAGCCACAGGCTAGCGGAGTACAATGAGCAGTTCTTC. This sequence encodes CASSHRLAEYNEQFF.

CDR3 in amino acids: CASSLDRGREKLFF. The DNA of the CDR3 is TGTGCCAGCAGCTTAGATAGGGGTCGTGAAAAACTGTTTTTT. This rearrangement joins TRBV7-8 to TRBJ1-4, with a weak D call TRBD1 (5 bases). Trimming cost V 1 base and J 7 bases, with 10 bases left between them. This CDR3 is 14 amino acids long. Germline lookup yields CDR1 SGHVS and CDR2 FQNEAQ.

The V and J genes are TRBV28 and TRBJ2-7, with D possibly being TRBD2 (6 bases). V was shortened by 5 bases and J by 5 bases, with 13 bases between the two germline ends. This CDR3 contains 13 residues. Germline V gene sequence: CDR1 MDHEN, CDR2 SYDVKM. CDR3 nucleotides: TGTGCCAGCAGTCCACGGGAGCAGGACGAGCAGTACGTC. Translated: CASSPREQDEQYV.

Here the CDR3 DNA reads TGTGCCAGCAGCAAAGGGACTCCTAGCACAGATACGCAGTATTTT. Translating gives CASSKGTPSTDTQYF. The rearrangement links TRBV21-1 to TRBJ2-3; no check of the table's D call, TRBD2, against the DNA was made. TRBV21-1 has pseudogene status. This CDR3 comprises 15 residues.

CDR3 loop: CAWRGGRLAGGLDTQYF. The CDR3 DNA follows: TGTGCCTGGAGAGGGGGCAGACTAGCGGGAGGTTTGGATACGCAGTATTTT. V usage is TRBV30 and J usage is TRBJ2-3; 13 bases are shared with TRBD2. This CDR3 has 17 residues. Germline V CDR1 and CDR2: GTSNPN, SVGIG (reference sequence). V lost 3 bases to trimming and J lost 6 bases; unmatched junction nucleotides: 12.

The V call is TRBV7-9, the J call TRBJ2-2; D might be TRBD1 (5 bases). The V gene lost 5 bases and the J gene lost 0 bases, with 16 bases spanning the gap. The germline V gene has CDR1 SEHNR and CDR2 FQNEAQ (reference sequence). The CDR3 is 17 amino acids. Written as DNA, the CDR3 is TGTGCCAGCAGCCGTGGGGCTGAGACAACGAACACCGGGGAGCTGTTTTTT. It is translated as CASSRGAETTNTGELFF.

The chain carries TRBV27 and TRBJ1-1, with D tentatively TRBD1 (5 bases). This CDR3 has 13 amino acids. Trimming stripped 6 bases from V and 3 bases from J, with 11 bases between. CDR1 and CDR2 from the germline V gene are MNHEY and SMNVEV (reference sequence). The CDR3 spells CASRRREDTEAFF. In nucleotides, the CDR3 is TGTGCCAGCAGGCGCAGGGAGGACACTGAAGCTTTCTTT.

The J gene is TRBJ2-3, the V gene TRBV18; TRBD2 is a possible D gene (5 bases). From germline, CDR1 is KGHSH and CDR2 LQKENI. Trimming took 8 bases from V and 5 from J, leaving 17 bases between them. This CDR3 has 14 residues. The CDR3 DNA sequence: TGTGCCAGCCTCGTCTTGAGCGGAGAAGATACGCAGTATTTT. Amino acid sequence: CASLVLSGEDTQYF.

The J gene is TRBJ2-5, the V gene TRBV19, with a tentative D call TRBD2 (6 bases). The CDR3 length is 13 residues. The germline V gene encodes CDR1 LNHDA and CDR2 SQIVND (reference sequence). V lost 6 bases to trimming and J lost 4 bases, with 12 bases between them. The CDR3 is CASSSLGGETQYF. CDR3 nucleotide sequence: TGTGCCAGTAGCTCGTTGGGGGGAGAGACCCAGTACTTC. Drawing the rest from reference TRBV19 and TRBJ2-5, the complete variable domain is DGGITQSPKYLFRKEGQNVTLSCEQNLNHDAMYWYRQDPGQGLRLIYYSQIVNDFQKGDIAEGYSVSREKKESFPLTVTSAQKNPTAFYLCASSSLGGETQYFGPGTRLLVL.

The rearrangement joins TRBV18 to TRBJ2-7; 9 nucleotides agree with TRBD1. Unmatched junction bases numbered 13, after V lost 3 bases and J lost 13 bases. The CDR3 covers 14 residues. Per the germline V gene, CDR1 is KGHSH and CDR2 is LQKENI. CDR3 protein: CASSPLDRGTPRYF. CDR3 bases: TGTGCCAGCTCACCCCTGGACAGGGGCACCCCTCGATACTTC. The full variable domain, in which reference TRBV18 and TRBJ2-7 provide the parts outside the CDR3, is NAGVMQNPRHLVRRRGQEARLRCSPMKGHSHVYWYRQLPEEGLKFMVYLQKENIIDESGMPKERFSAEFPKEGPSILRIQQVVRGDSAAYFCASSPLDRGTPRYFGPGTRLTVT.